What follows are 30 T cell receptor beta chains derived from one specimen sequenced in a study of blood T cell repertoires in COVID-19. The assay was immunoSEQ multiplex PCR, and TCRdb's table has in-frame clones only and misses some. This sample yields approximately 170,000 clones, of which about 85% are seen a single time; around 1.1% belongs to the top ten. Sequenced: peripheral blood. These receptor sequences come from a man aged 30 to 45 with acute or convalescent COVID-19.

The chain has TRBV9 and TRBJ2-3; D perhaps matches TRBD1 (6 bases). V shed 3 bases and J shed 1 base, with 12 bases lying between them. Germline CDR1 reads SGDLS; CDR2 reads YYNGEE. The CDR3 contains 15 residues. The CDR3 is CASSGRQAGTDTQYF. As DNA, the CDR3 is TGTGCCAGCAGCGGTCGACAGGCTGGCACAGATACGCAGTATTTT.

The chain recombines TRBV12-3 or TRBV12-4 with TRBJ1-2, with 7 bases identical to TRBD1. The V and J ends lost 4 bases and 12 bases, in that order; junction bases with no gene match: 8. This CDR3 is 12 amino acids long. This chain's CDR3 is CASSSSQGGHTF. CDR3 sequence (DNA): TGTGCCAGCAGTTCAAGTCAGGGGGGCCACACCTTC.

This clone has just a few counts. This chain connects TRBV5-4 to TRBJ2-2; D is possibly TRBD1 (6 bases). The CDR3 length is 16 residues. Trimming removed 4 bases from V and 5 bases from J, with 18 bases in between. The germline CDR1 and CDR2 sequences are SGHNT and YYREEE (reference sequence). CDR3 coding DNA: TGTGCCAGCAGCCGAGGTATACAGGGAACGACCGGGGAGCTGTTTTTT. It codes for CASSRGIQGTTGELFF.

The rearrangement links TRBV28 to TRBJ1-2; 9 positions match TRBD1. After removal of 5 bases from V and 8 bases from J, the junction contained 9 bases not matched to a gene. Germline-derived CDR1 and CDR2 are MDHEN and SYDVKM. CDR3 length: 14 amino acids. CDR3 amino acids: CASSAPGQGEGYTF. CDR3 DNA: TGTGCCAGCAGTGCGCCGGGACAGGGAGAAGGCTACACCTTC.

J is TRBJ2-1 and V is TRBV5-4; weak D call: TRBD2 (7 bases). Germline assignment: CDR1 SGHNT and CDR2 YYREEE (reference sequence). The CDR3 sequence is 14 residues long. V lost 4 bases to trimming and J lost 4 bases, with 12 bases between them. Here the CDR3 reads CASSGGGPYNEQFF. The CDR3 DNA reads as TGTGCCAGCAGCGGGGGGGGGCCTTACAATGAGCAGTTCTTC.

The chain is built from TRBV6-1 and TRBJ1-2, with D perhaps TRBD1 (5 bases). V lost 3 bases to trimming and J lost 8 bases, with 13 bases between them. Germline CDR1 MNHNS, CDR2 SASEGT. This CDR3 region has 13 residues. DNA for the CDR3: TGTGCCAGCAGTGAGGGCAGGGCTAGAGGCTACACCTTC. Protein sequence: CASSEGRARGYTF.

This chain connects TRBV9 to TRBJ2-5, with 8 bases lining up with TRBD2. The CDR3 runs to 15 residues. CDR1 SGDLS and CDR2 YYNGEE come from the germline V gene. The trim removed 0 bases at V and 3 bases at J, leaving 4 bases unmatched. This CDR3 reads CASSVGRAGEETQYF. The CDR3 DNA is TGTGCCAGCAGCGTAGGGCGAGCGGGAGAAGAGACCCAGTACTTC.

This clone was observed a few times. This CDR3 reads CASSLGEHGGGPQHF. The CDR3 DNA is TGTGCCAGCAGCCTGGGTGAGCACGGCGGGGGGCCCCAGCATTTT. The V gene is TRBV5-4, the J gene TRBJ1-5, with a tentative D call TRBD1 (5 bases). Germline CDR1 is SGHNT and CDR2 is YYREEE (reference sequence). The germline V and J ends were trimmed by 4 bases and 9 bases, with 20 bases remaining between them. The CDR3 spans 15 residues.

V gene TRBV19 combines with J gene TRBJ2-7; weak D call: TRBD1 (6 bases). Germline lookup yields CDR1 LNHDA and CDR2 SQIVND (reference sequence). The CDR3 contains 14 residues. V was trimmed by 2 bases and J by 3 bases, leaving 11 bases between them. The CDR3 region is CASSIRGRGYEQYF. The CDR3 DNA follows: TGTGCCAGTAGTATAAGAGGCAGGGGCTACGAGCAGTACTTC.

The chain has TRBV18 and TRBJ2-1; 10 bases match TRBD1. Germline assignment: CDR1 KGHSH and CDR2 LQKENI. This CDR3 comprises 17 residues. Trimming took 2 bases from V and 8 from J; bases not matched to a gene: 12. DNA for the CDR3: TGTGCCAGCTCACCATTATCCGTGGACAGGGGGTACGATGAGCAGTTCTTC. Translation gives CASSPLSVDRGYDEQFF.

This clone has a handful of counts. This chain connects TRBV24-1 to TRBJ1-2; TRBD1 matches at 8 bases. The trim removed 2 bases at V and 7 bases at J, leaving 8 bases unmatched. The CDR3 consists of 15 residues. CDR1 is KGHDR and CDR2 is SFDVKD in the germline V gene. CDR3 loop: CATSDSGGAGSGYTF. In DNA, the CDR3 is TGTGCCACCAGTGATTCAGGGGGCGCGGGTTCTGGCTACACCTTC.

In this sample, this clone turned up once. This sequence joins TRBV5-4 and TRBJ1-1; D call uncertain. Germline-derived CDR1 and CDR2 are SGHNT and YYREEE (reference sequence). The ends were cut back, 0 bases at V and 6 bases at J, with 6 bases in the middle. CDR3 length equals 12 residues. Written as DNA, the CDR3 is TGTGCCAGCAGCTTGGCGAGGGCTGAAGCTTTCTTT. Residues: CASSLARAEAFF.

The genes are TRBV6-5 and TRBJ2-7; 10 bases match TRBD2. Trimming took 6 bases from V and 3 from J; bases not matched to a gene: 5. Per the germline V gene, CDR1 is MNHEY and CDR2 is SVGAGI. This CDR3 has 14 amino acids. The DNA for the CDR3 is TGTGCCAGCAGGGGAGCGGGAGGGCTCTACGAGCAGTACTTC. It yields the protein CASRGAGGLYEQYF.

V usage is TRBV29-1 and J usage is TRBJ2-7, with D tentatively TRBD1 (6 bases). The CDR3 is 15 amino acids. V lost 1 base to trimming and J lost 0 bases, with 13 bases between them. The V gene's germline CDR1 is SQVTM and CDR2 ANQGSEA. CDR3 amino acids: CSVEGDRRSSYEQYF. The CDR3 nucleotides read TGCAGCGTTGAAGGTGACAGGAGGAGCTCCTACGAGCAGTACTTC.

This chain links TRBV3-1 (or the pseudogene TRBV3-2) with TRBJ1-1, with D unresolved. CDR1 and CDR2 from the germline V gene are LGHDT and YNNKEL (reference sequence). Trimming pared 4 bases from V and 5 bases from J, leaving 14 bases between. The CDR3 is 14 residues long. CDR3 sequence: CASSPGLGLTEAFF. CDR3 nucleotide sequence: TGTGCCAGCAGCCCAGGATTAGGCCTAACTGAAGCTTTCTTT.

V usage is TRBV10-2 and J usage is TRBJ2-4, with TRBD1 identical over 7 bases. The CDR3 is made up of 13 amino acids. The germline gives CDR1 WSHSY, CDR2 SAAADI. V trimming: 3 bases; J trimming: 7 bases; junction bases outside the gene matches: 3. The CDR3 loop reads CASSDRGQNIQYF. The CDR3, as DNA: TGCGCCAGCAGTGACAGGGGACAGAACATTCAGTACTTC.

The chain has TRBV7-8 and TRBJ1-5; D not resolved. The CDR3 covers 14 residues. The V end lost 2 bases, the J end lost 5 bases, and 10 bases lay between the germline ends. Germline lookup yields CDR1 SGHVS and CDR2 FQNEAQ. The CDR3 DNA reads as TGTGCCAGCAGCTTAAGCGGACTTGATCAGCCCCAGCATTTT. Amino acid sequence: CASSLSGLDQPQHF.

V gene TRBV29-1 combines with J gene TRBJ2-1; 11 bases map to TRBD2. Germline V gene data show CDR1 as SQVTM and CDR2 as ANQGSEA. CDR3 size: 14 residues. J lost 3 bases, V lost 4 bases, and 2 bases had no gene match. The CDR3 here is CSVGGLAVYNEQFF. Written as DNA, the CDR3 is TGCAGCGTTGGGGGACTAGCGGTCTACAATGAGCAGTTCTTC.

The J gene is TRBJ2-7, the V gene TRBV27; the match to TRBD1 covers 7 bases. This CDR3 comprises 14 residues. The V and J ends lost 3 bases and 4 bases, in that order; junction bases with no gene match: 6. CDR1 MNHEY and CDR2 SMNVEV come from the germline V gene (reference sequence). The CDR3 sequence is CASSFRDRLYEQYF. The CDR3 DNA is TGTGCCAGCAGTTTTCGGGACAGATTATACGAGCAGTACTTC.

This clone was detected only once. This chain joins TRBV28 and TRBJ1-1; TRBD1 is a possible D gene (5 bases). Between the trimmed V and J ends, which lost 6 bases and 4 bases, there was a span of 6 bases. The CDR3 covers 11 residues. Germline values: CDR1 MDHEN, CDR2 SYDVKM. The CDR3 DNA sequence: TGTGCCAGCAGAGGGGTCACTGAAGCTTTCTTT. Its translation is CASRGVTEAFF.

This sequence joins TRBV6-6 and TRBJ1-4; D is ambiguous. This CDR3 has 11 amino acids. The germline V gene encodes CDR1 MNHNY and CDR2 SVGAGI (reference sequence). V lost 6 bases and J 5 bases, leaving 4 bases between the germline ends. This CDR3 reads CASSLNEKLFF. The CDR3 DNA sequence: TGTGCCAGCAGCCTAAATGAAAAACTGTTTTTT.

This chain connects TRBV7-9 to TRBJ1-6; 8 bases map to TRBD1. Looked up from germline, CDR1 is SEHNR and CDR2 is FQNEAQ (reference sequence). The CDR3 totals 15 residues. V was pared by 5 bases and J by 7 bases, with 7 bases of the junction left unmatched. The CDR3 reads CASSPRTGKNSPLHF. For the CDR3, the DNA is TGTGCCAGCAGCCCCCGGACAGGGAAAAATTCACCCCTCCACTTT.

The chain has TRBV5-1 and TRBJ2-5; no reliable D call. The CDR3 covers 11 residues. V was shortened by 1 base and J by 5 bases, with 3 bases between the two germline ends. CDR1 and CDR2 from the germline V gene are SGHRS and YFSETQ. CDR3 protein: CASSLSETQYF. DNA of the CDR3: TGCGCCAGCAGCTTGTCGGAGACCCAGTACTTC.

The V and J genes are TRBV28 and TRBJ2-7; D is unclear. The germline V gene has CDR1 MDHEN and CDR2 SYDVKM. The ends were cut back, 6 bases at V and 2 bases at J, with 14 bases in the middle. This CDR3 comprises 14 residues. For the CDR3, the DNA is TGTGCCAGCAGGGGCCAGGTCGGTGCCTACGAGCAGTACTTC. This codes for CASRGQVGAYEQYF.

The rearrangement links TRBV13 to TRBJ1-2, with D hard to call. CDR1 PRHDT and CDR2 FYEKMQ come from the germline V gene (reference sequence). V lost 0 bases and J lost 8, with 10 bases in between. This CDR3 has 13 amino acids. The CDR3 nucleotides are TGTGCCAGCAGCTTAGGCCTCCAGTTCGGCTACACCTTC. Its translation is CASSLGLQFGYTF.

The chain employs TRBV5-4 and TRBJ1-1, with TRBD1 as a possible D gene (6 bases). The CDR3 covers 13 residues. Germline V gene lookup returns CDR1 SGHNT and CDR2 YYREEE (reference sequence). V was pared by 4 bases and J by 7 bases, with 14 bases between. The CDR3 coding sequence is TGTGCCAGCAGCCTGGGACACCAACTTGAAGCTTTCTTT. Its translation is CASSLGHQLEAFF. Drawing the rest from reference TRBV5-4 and TRBJ1-1, the complete variable domain is ETGVTQSPTHLIKTRGQQVTLRCSSQSGHNTVSWYQQALGQGPQFIFQYYREEENGRGNFPPRFSGLQFPNYSSELNVNALELDDSALYLCASSLGHQLEAFFGQGTRLTVV.

The rearrangement joins TRBV7-2 to TRBJ2-1, with 11 bases fitting TRBD2. V lost 5 bases and J lost 5; bases outside the gene matches: 8. The CDR3 extends over 16 amino acids. Germline V gives CDR1 SGHTA, CDR2 FQGNSA. Here the CDR3 DNA reads TGTGCCAGCAGCATCTCCGGGACTAGCGGTGACAATGAGCAGTTCTTC. Its protein is CASSISGTSGDNEQFF.

The chain couples TRBV28 to TRBJ2-5; 8 bases match TRBD1. J lost 4 bases, V lost 6 bases, and 1 base had no gene match. Germline lookup yields CDR1 MDHEN and CDR2 SYDVKM. The CDR3 extends over 12 amino acids. The CDR3 DNA is TGTGCCAGCAGCCAGGGGGCAGAGACCCAGTACTTC. Translation: CASSQGAETQYF. Drawing the rest from reference TRBV28 and TRBJ2-5, the complete variable domain is DVKVTQSSRYLVKRTGEKVFLECVQDMDHENMFWYRQDPGLGLRLIYFSYDVKMKEKGDIPEGYSVSREKKERFSLILESASTNQTSMYLCASSQGAETQYFGPGTRLLVL.

The V gene is TRBV14, the J gene TRBJ2-3, with TRBD1 matching 7 bases. Germline V gene sequence: CDR1 SGHDN, CDR2 FVKESK. CDR3 length: 17 residues. Trimming at V came to 0 bases and at J to 1 base, leaving 7 bases not matched to a gene. The CDR3 sequence is CASSQEWRTGGTDTQYF. The CDR3 DNA sequence: TGTGCCAGCAGCCAAGAATGGAGGACAGGAGGCACAGATACGCAGTATTTT.

The chain links TRBV5-1 to TRBJ1-2; 10 bases match TRBD1. The germline V gene encodes CDR1 SGHRS and CDR2 YFSETQ. The CDR3 loop spans 15 amino acids. V shed 3 bases and J 2 bases; nucleotides not matched to a gene: 4. CDR3 coding DNA: TGCGCCAGCAGCTCCCCGGGACAGGGGAACTATGGCTACACCTTC. Its translation: CASSSPGQGNYGYTF.